This T cell receptor beta chain emerged from a study of cytomegalovirus exposure and HLA in healthy donors. 13 Jbeta primers and 60 Vbeta primers were used for the PCR. Per the study methods: Roughly 11 million shared chains were among tens of millions of unique TCR beta chains counted in a later analysis. Produced via immunoSEQ multiplex PCR; TCRdb's table is partial and in-frame only. The V and J calls and clone size were taken over from that table, and D and trimming were inferred from the DNA. The sample consists of under 200,000 clones, less than 90% of them appearing once. The study's findings and limits: Upon later analysis, TCR association rates were observed to vary by HLA locus, being highest for DRB1 and lowest for HLA-C. Researchers reported in a later analysis that common viral pathogens appeared linked to several top clusters. A list of 150 to 200 TCR beta chains associated with cytomegalovirus was given.

CDR1 is MDHEN and CDR2 is SYDVKM in the germline V gene. The J segment lost 2 bases and the V segment lost 10 bases, leaving 7 bases of the junction unmatched. This CDR3 contains 14 residues. Of note for this clone: Its antigen is undetermined.

The origin of this receptor is a woman aged 30 to 39 in good health and CMV-seronegative. The genes are TRBV28 and TRBJ2-3; 9 nucleotides align to TRBD2. The sequencing input was PBMCs. CDR3 DNA: TGTGCCACTACGGTAGCGGGGGACACAGATACGCAGTATTTT. Protein sequence: CATTVAGDTDTQYF.